In its sample, the clone carrying this TCR beta chain was seen many times. Its antigen remains unknown. The data stem from a study of blood T cells in healthy people across ages. Study-wide findings and caveats: While age rose, TCR beta diversity per million T cells dropped in a roughly linear way.

A sample-barcoded 5' primer and a J-beta primer mix were used in a second PCR of roughly 6 to 11 cycles. TCRdb processed the 5' RACE reads anew with MiXCR; each CDR3 protein has one entry. The sample consists of 270,000 or so distinct CDR3 sequences, 25% to 30% of them appearing once. The donors, all healthy, were Caucasians living in Russia, aged about 6 to 90. Donors gave around 10 milliliters of peripheral blood apiece. CDR1 is SQVTM and CDR2 is ANQGSEA in the germline V gene. The CDR3 runs to 14 residues. With 3 bases removed from V and 5 bases from J, the gap between germline ends came to 14 bases.

This TCR was sampled from a woman aged 70-85 years in good health. The chain employs TRBV29-1 and TRBJ2-1, with D possibly TRBD2 on 6 matching bases. Sequencing input: blood. CDR3 in DNA: TGCAGCGTTGAGGGCCGGGGGAAAAACAATGAGCAGTTCTTC. Translated: CSVEGRGKNNEQFF.